The sequence of this TCR beta chain was determined in a study of blood T cell repertoires in COVID-19. Per the original data handling: Amplification with reference gene primers provided the estimates of nucleated cell counts. Libraries were prepared by immunoSEQ multiplex PCR; TCRdb keeps only in-frame clonotypes and omits some of them. V, J and clone size reflect that table, while D and trimming were determined from the DNA. The sample has fewer than 200,000 clones; around 82% are singletons. This clone has more than one count but fewer than ten. Recruitment covered about 25 US areas and drew participants whose ages spanned about 18 to 100 years. Cohort allocation depended upon clinical history that participants reported. The CDR3 runs to 15 residues. Trimming took 4 bases from V and 5 from J; bases not matched to a gene: 8. Germline CDR1 is SGHVS and CDR2 is FQNEAQ.

The chain has TRBV7-8 and TRBJ2-3, with TRBD1 matching 8 bases. Source material: PBMCs or T cells enriched from blood (not recorded which). The receptor was derived from a woman in her forties or fifties in a cohort exposed to, infected with or recovered from COVID-19 (not recorded which). CDR3 bases: TGTGCCAGCAGCTGGGCAGGGGGCTTTCAAGATACGCAGTATTTT. This sequence encodes CASSWAGGFQDTQYF.